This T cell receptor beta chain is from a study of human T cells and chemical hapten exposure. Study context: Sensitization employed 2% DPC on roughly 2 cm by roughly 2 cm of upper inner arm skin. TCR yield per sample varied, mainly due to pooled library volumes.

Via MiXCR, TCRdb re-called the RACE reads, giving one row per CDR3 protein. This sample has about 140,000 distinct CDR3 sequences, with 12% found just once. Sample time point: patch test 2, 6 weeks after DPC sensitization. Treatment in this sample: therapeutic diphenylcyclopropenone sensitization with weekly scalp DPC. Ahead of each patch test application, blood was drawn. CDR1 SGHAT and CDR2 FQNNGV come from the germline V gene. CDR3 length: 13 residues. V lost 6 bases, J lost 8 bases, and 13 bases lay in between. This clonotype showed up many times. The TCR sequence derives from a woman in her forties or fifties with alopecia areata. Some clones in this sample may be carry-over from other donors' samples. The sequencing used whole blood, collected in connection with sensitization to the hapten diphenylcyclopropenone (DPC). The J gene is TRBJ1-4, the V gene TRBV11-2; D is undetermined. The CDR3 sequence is CASRPDFSEKLFF. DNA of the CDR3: TGTGCCAGCAGACCGGACTTTTCCGAAAAACTGTTTTTT.